A selection of T cell receptor beta chains follows, all from one sample in a study of cytomegalovirus exposure and HLA in healthy donors. Here immunoSEQ multiplex PCR was the method, and the copy in TCRdb shows in-frame clones only, minus some. The sample has 140,000 to 150,000 clones, approximately 70% seen once. The sample taken for sequencing was PBMCs. The receptors shown here come from a woman younger than 30 in good health and CMV-seronegative. Each CDR3 is given with its conserved first and last residue. The order of the fields is D gene, V gene, clone size, J gene, CDR3 DNA, CDR3 protein. D genes are given only for firm matches. Clone size is stated in some rows and not others, as once, few, many or a class when expanded.

NA,TRBV4-1,NA,TRBJ1-2,TGCGCCAGCAGCCAAGAGAGGGAGTTGAACTATGGCTACACCTTC,CASSQERELNYGYTF
TRBD1,TRBV9,NA,TRBJ1-3,TGTGCCAGCAGCGTAGGGCAGGGGGCGCCTGGGGGCACCATATATTTT,CASSVGQGAPGGTIYF
TRBD2,TRBV4-1,NA,TRBJ2-5,TGCGCCAGCCGGGGACTAACGGAGACCCAGTACTTC,CASRGLTETQYF
NA,TRBV6-1,NA,TRBJ2-4,TGTGCCAGCAGTGAACAGGGGAAAGCCAAAAACATTCAGTACTTC,CASSEQGKAKNIQYF
NA,TRBV19,NA,TRBJ2-2,TGTGCCAGTAGTATAGGAGGGGGGGCCCTCGGCAGGGAGCTGTTTTTT,CASSIGGGALGRELFF
TRBD1,TRBV6-6,NA,TRBJ1-1,TGTGCCAGCAGTGCCGGACAGGGGGCTGACACTGAAGCTTTCTTT,CASSAGQGADTEAFF
TRBD2,TRBV11-2,NA,TRBJ2-3,TGTGCCAGCAGCGCCCGAGGCGGGAGGGCCTCGGGCACAGATACGCAGTATTTT,CASSARGGRASGTDTQYF
NA,TRBV5-1,NA,TRBJ1-1,TGCGCCAGCAGCTCACGGTCTCACACTGAAGCTTTCTTT,CASSSRSHTEAFF
TRBD2,TRBV19,few,TRBJ2-3,TGTGCCAGTAGTATGGGGCTAGCGGGAGACACTCGGTATTTT,CASSMGLAGDTRYF
NA,TRBV5-1,NA,TRBJ2-6,TGCGCCAGCAGCCTAATCGGAGGGAATGCGAGCTCTGGGGCCAACGTCCTGACTTTC,CASSLIGGNASSGANVLTF
TRBD1,TRBV11-2,NA,TRBJ2-2,TGTGCCAGCAGCTTAGGCGGAAGGGGGCGCTTCCGCGGGGAGCTGTTTTTT,CASSLGGRGRFRGELFF
NA,TRBV5-6,NA,TRBJ2-1,TGTGCCAGCAGCGGTCCTCTATACAATGAGCAGTTCTTC,CASSGPLYNEQFF
TRBD1,TRBV5-4,once,TRBJ2-1,TGTGCCAGCAGCCCGGGACAGGGGCCGACCTACAATGAGCAGTTCTTC,CASSPGQGPTYNEQFF
NA,TRBV6-1,NA,TRBJ2-1,TGTGCCAGCAGTGTTGAACGGGTTTACAATGAGCAGTTCTTC,CASSVERVYNEQFF
NA,TRBV9,few,TRBJ2-5,TGTGCCAGCAGCGTAGGAGTAGCAGGGGAAGAGACCCAGTACTTC,CASSVGVAGEETQYF
NA,TRBV15,few,TRBJ2-2,TGTGCCACCAGCAGAGTTAGCCGGCCCATGAACACCGGGGAGCTGTTTTTT,CATSRVSRPMNTGELFF
TRBD1,TRBV2,few,TRBJ1-1,TGTGCCAGCAGTGAAGCGAATATGGGACAGCACTTT,CASSEANMGQHF